These 9 T cell receptor beta chains came from one sample sequenced in a study of shared clonotypes between healthy human individuals. TCRdb's table, derived via immunoSEQ multiplex PCR, lists solely in-frame clones and lacks some. Of around 2.3 million clones listed, 95% are singletons. Specimen: naive CD4+ T cells sorted from blood. Stated subset: CD45RA+ positively selected. Receptors were obtained from a man younger than 30 in good health.

This clone came up once. The chain joins TRBV30 to TRBJ1-3; D remains unclear. Germline-derived CDR1 and CDR2 are GTSNPN and SVGIG (reference sequence). The CDR3 sequence is 14 residues long. Trimming cost V 5 bases and J 0 bases, with 11 bases left between them. The chain's CDR3 is CAWDGPVSGNTIYF. Written as DNA, the CDR3 is TGTGCCTGGGACGGACCGGTCTCTGGAAACACCATATATTTT.

A note on this clone: Compared with germline, one end of the junction differs, possibly owing to a read error. The sample has other DNA sequences that encode this CDR3 too. The J gene is TRBJ1-1, the V gene TRBV7-9; 10 nucleotides match TRBD1. The germline V gene encodes CDR1 SEHNR and CDR2 FQNEAQ (reference sequence). This CDR3 contains 16 residues. CDR3 DNA sequence: TGTGCCAGCAGCTTAGGACAGGGGGCCGTGAATACTGAAGCTTTCTTT. Protein product: CASSLGQGAVNTEAFF.

The chain is built from TRBV15 and TRBJ1-6, with no clear D. CDR3 length equals 13 residues. From germline, CDR1 is LNHNV and CDR2 YYDKDF (reference sequence). V lost 4 bases and J lost 7, with 8 bases in between. The CDR3 bases are TGTGCCACCAGCACTACCCCAAATTCACCCCTCCACTTT. Translating gives CATSTTPNSPLHF. The full variable domain, rest sourced from reference TRBV15 and TRBJ1-6, is DAMVIQNPRYQVTQFGKPVTLSCSQTLNHNVMYWYQQKSSQAPKLLFHYYDKDFNNEADTPDNFQSRRPNTSFCFLDIRSPGLGDTAMYLCATSTTPNSPLHFGNGTRLTVT.

This clone was counted once. The gene calls are TRBV10-3 and TRBJ2-7; no clear D gene. Deletions cut 1 base from V and 8 bases from J, with 9 bases between. CDR1 is ENHRY and CDR2 is SYGVKD in the germline V gene. The CDR3 consists of 12 residues. CDR3 nucleotides: TGTGCCATCAGTGAGTTTCAAGGGAAGCAGTACTTC. Amino acid sequence: CAISEFQGKQYF.

The gene calls are TRBV5-6 and TRBJ2-4, with D perhaps matching TRBD1 (6 bases). The CDR3 is made up of 14 amino acids. Germline CDR1 reads SGHDT; CDR2 reads YYEEEE. Trimming left V 1 base short and J 7 bases short, with 12 bases between. The CDR3 nucleotides are TGTGCCAGCAGCTTGAGCAGGGGTGTGAACATTCAGTACTTC. Amino acids: CASSLSRGVNIQYF.

This clone was recorded once. The CDR3 region has the DNA TGCGCCAGCAGCTTGGAGGCGGGTAATGGAAACACCATATATTTT. As protein: CASSLEAGNGNTIYF. The chain recombines TRBV5-1 with TRBJ1-3; D is uncertain. V shed 0 bases and J shed 3 bases, with 10 bases lying between them. Germline-derived CDR1 and CDR2 are SGHRS and YFSETQ. This CDR3 has 15 residues.

Details on this clone: The same CDR3 also results from other DNA sequences found in this sample. This chain joins TRBV11-2 and TRBJ1-1; D unresolved. The CDR3 has 14 residues. Trimming pared 1 base from V and 1 base from J, leaving 7 bases between. The germline gives CDR1 SGHAT, CDR2 FQNNGV. This chain's CDR3 is CASSLVRRNTEAFF. The CDR3, as DNA: TGTGCCAGCAGCTTAGTTCGGAGGAACACTGAAGCTTTCTTT.

J is TRBJ2-5 and V is TRBV6-6; D remains ambiguous. Trimming took off 0 bases at V and 5 bases at J, with 10 bases between the two ends. The CDR3 contains 14 residues. Germline CDR1 is MNHNY and CDR2 is SVGAGI (reference sequence). The CDR3 DNA reads TGTGCCAGCAGTTACTCTCAGGTTCTGGAGACCCAGTACTTC. Its protein is CASSYSQVLETQYF.

The chain couples TRBV28 to TRBJ2-6; D unclear. The CDR3 covers 16 residues. The germline V and J ends were trimmed by 3 bases and 2 bases, with 11 bases remaining between them. Germline-derived CDR1 and CDR2 are MDHEN and SYDVKM. CDR3 DNA sequence: TGTGCCAGCAGTTTCAGTCTCTCGGCTGGGGCCAACGTCCTGACTTTC. Its translation is CASSFSLSAGANVLTF.